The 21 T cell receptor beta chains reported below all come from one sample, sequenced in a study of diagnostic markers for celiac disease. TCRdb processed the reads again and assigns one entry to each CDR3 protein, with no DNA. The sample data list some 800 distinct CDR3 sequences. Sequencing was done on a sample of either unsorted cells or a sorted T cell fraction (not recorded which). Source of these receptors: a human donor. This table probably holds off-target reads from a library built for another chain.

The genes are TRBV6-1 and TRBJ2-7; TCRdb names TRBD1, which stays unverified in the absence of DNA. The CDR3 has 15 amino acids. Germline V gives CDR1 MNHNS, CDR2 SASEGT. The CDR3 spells CASSLLGDGTYEQYF.

The CDR3 protein is CASHLDNDRTEAFF. This chain uses TRBV6-2 or TRBV6-3 with TRBJ1-1. The germline V gene has CDR1 MNHEY and CDR2 SVGEGT. The CDR3 is 14 residues long.

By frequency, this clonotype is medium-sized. The CDR3 protein is CASSVDSTNEKLFF. The rearrangement uses TRBV5-1 and TRBJ1-4. Germline assignment: CDR1 SGHRS and CDR2 YFSETQ. CDR3 size: 14 residues.

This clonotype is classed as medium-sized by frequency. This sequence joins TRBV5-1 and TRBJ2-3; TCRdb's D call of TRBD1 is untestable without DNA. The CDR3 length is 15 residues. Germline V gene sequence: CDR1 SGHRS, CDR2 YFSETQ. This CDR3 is CASSPGQGLADTQYF. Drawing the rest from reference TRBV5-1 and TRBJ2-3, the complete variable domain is KAGVTQTPRYLIKTRGQQVTLSCSPISGHRSVSWYQQTPGQGLQFLFEYFSETQRNKGNFPGRFSGRQFSNSRSEMNVSTLELGDSALYLCASSPGQGLADTQYFGPGTRLTVL.

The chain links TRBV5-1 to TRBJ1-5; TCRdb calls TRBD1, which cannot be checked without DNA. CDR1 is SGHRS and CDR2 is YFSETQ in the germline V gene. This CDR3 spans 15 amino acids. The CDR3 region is CASSLDGRGNQPQHF.

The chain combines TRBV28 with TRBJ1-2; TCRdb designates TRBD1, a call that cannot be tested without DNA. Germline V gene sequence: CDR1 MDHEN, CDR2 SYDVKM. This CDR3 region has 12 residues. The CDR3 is CASSFGGRGYTF.

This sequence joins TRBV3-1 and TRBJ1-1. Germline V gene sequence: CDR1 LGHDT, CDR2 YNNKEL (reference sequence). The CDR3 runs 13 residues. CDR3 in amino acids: CASSPNMNTEAFF.

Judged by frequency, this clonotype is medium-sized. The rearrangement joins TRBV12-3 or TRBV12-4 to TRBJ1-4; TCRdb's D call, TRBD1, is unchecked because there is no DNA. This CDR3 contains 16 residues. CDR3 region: CASTLFGTGRDEKLFF.

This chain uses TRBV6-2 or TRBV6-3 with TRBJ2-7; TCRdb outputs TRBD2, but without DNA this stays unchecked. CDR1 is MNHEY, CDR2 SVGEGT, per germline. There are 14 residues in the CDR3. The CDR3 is CASSFSGGSYEQYF.

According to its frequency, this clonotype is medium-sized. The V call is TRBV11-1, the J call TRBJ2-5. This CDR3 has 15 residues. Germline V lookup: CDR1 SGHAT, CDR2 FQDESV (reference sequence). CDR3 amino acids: CASSSVGRTQETQYF.

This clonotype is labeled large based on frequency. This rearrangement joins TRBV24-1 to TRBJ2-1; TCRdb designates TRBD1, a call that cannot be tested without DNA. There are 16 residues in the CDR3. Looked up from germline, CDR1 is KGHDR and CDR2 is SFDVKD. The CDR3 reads CATSDSGQGSYNEQFF.

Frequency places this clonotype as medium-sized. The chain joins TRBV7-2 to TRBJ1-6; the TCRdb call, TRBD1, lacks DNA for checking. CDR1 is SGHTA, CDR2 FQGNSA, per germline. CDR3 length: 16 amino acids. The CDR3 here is CASSLESGQYNSPLHF.

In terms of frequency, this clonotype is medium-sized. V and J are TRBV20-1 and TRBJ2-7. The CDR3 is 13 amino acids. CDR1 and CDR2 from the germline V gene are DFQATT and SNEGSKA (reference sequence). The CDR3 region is CSAPMGGLYEQYF.

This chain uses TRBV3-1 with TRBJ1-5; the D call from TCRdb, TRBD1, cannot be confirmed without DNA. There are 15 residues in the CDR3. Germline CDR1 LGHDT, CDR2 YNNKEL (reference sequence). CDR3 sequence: CASSQQPGYNQPQHF.

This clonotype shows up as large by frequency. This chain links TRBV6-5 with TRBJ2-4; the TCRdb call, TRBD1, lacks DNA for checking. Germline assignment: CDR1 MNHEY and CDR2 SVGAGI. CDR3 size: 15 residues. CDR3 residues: CASSFVQGSKNIQYF.

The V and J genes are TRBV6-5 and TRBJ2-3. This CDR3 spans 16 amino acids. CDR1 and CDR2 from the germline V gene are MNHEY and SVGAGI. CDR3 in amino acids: CASSYSTGMGSDTQYF.

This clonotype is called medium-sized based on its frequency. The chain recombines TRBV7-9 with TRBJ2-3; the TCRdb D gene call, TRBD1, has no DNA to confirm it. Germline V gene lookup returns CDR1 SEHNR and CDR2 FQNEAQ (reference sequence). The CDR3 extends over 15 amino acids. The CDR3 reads CASSFGAGSTDTQYF.

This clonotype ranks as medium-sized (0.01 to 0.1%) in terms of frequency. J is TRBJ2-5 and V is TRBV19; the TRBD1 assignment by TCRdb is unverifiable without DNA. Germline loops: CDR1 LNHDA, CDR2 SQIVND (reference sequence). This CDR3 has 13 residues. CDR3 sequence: CASSIGTVETQYF.

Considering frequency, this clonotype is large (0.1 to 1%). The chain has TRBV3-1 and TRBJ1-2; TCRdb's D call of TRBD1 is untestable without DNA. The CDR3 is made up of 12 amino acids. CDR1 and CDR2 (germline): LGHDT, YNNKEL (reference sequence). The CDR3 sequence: CASSETGFGYTF.

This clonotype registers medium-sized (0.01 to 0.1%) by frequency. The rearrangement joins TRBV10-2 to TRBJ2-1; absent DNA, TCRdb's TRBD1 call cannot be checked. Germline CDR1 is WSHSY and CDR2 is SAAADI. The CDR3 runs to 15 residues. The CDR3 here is CASSDGAGGYNEQFF.

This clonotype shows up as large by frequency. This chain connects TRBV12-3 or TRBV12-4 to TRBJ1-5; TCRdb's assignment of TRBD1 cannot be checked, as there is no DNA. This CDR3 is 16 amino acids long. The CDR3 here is CASTKPGQISNQPQHF.